The T cell receptor (beta chain) under discussion was sequenced for a study of CD8 T cells in ankylosing spondylitis. Study-level findings and limits: Ankylosing spondylitis blood appeared to be characterized by a TCR beta motif of under 10 highly homologous variants. Reportedly, disease-linked clones are significantly enriched in ankylosing spondylitis patients' matched synovial fluid. Disease-linked clones had a CD8+ phenotype and relatively low frequency in peripheral blood. Reactive arthritis synovial fluid and blood were previously reported to contain some motif variants.

Details on this clonotype: Its antigen is unknown.

Molecular-barcoded quantitative 5'-RACE produced these TCR beta libraries. In TCRdb, the 5' RACE reads were re-called with MiXCR into one record per CDR3 protein. Altogether 450,000 to 550,000 distinct CDR3 sequences are present, about 5.7% being singletons, with the ten largest covering around 3.5%. With 2 bases clipped from V and 5 bases from J, the junction kept 12 bases outside the gene matches. The germline V gene encodes CDR1 SGHKS and CDR2 YYEKEE (reference sequence). The CDR3 is made up of 16 amino acids. This TCR was recovered from a male donor with ankylosing spondylitis. The chain is built from TRBV5-5 and TRBJ1-1; 7 bases fit TRBD1. Sequencing was carried out using blood, either unsorted or a sorted T cell fraction (not recorded which). CDR3 sequence: CASSLNHDRAGTEAFF. CDR3 sequence (DNA): TGTGCCAGCAGCTTAAACCACGACAGGGCTGGGACTGAAGCTTTCTTT.